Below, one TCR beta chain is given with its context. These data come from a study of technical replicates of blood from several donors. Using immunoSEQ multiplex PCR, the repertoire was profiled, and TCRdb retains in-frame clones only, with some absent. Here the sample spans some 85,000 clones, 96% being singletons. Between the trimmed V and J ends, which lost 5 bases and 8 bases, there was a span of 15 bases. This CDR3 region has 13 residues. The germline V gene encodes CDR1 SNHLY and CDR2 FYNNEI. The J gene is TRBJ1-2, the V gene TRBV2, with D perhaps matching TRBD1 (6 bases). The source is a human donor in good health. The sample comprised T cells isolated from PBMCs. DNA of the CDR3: TGTGCCAGCAGTCAACAGGGATCCCAGGGCTACACCTTC. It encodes CASSQQGSQGYTF.